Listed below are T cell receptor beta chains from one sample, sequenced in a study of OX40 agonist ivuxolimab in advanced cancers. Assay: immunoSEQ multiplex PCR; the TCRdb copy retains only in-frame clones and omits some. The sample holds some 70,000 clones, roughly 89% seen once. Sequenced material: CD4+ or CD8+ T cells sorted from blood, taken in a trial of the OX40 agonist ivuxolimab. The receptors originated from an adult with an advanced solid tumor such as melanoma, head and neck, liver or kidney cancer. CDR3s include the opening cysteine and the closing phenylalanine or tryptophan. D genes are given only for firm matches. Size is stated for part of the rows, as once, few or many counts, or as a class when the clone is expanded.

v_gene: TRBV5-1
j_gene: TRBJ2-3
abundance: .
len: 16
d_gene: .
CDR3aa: CASSLAGGGRTDTQYF
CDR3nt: TGCGCCAGCAGCTTGGCCGGGGGCGGCCGCACAGATACGCAGTATTTT

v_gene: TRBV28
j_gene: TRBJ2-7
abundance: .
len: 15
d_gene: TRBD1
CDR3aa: CASSPGQMESYEQYF
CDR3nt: TGTGCCAGCAGCCCGGGACAGATGGAATCCTACGAGCAGTACTTC

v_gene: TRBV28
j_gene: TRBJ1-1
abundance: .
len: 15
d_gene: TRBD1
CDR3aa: CASSTGGEGNTEAFF
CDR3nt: TGTGCCAGCAGTACAGGGGGCGAGGGGAACACTGAAGCTTTCTTT

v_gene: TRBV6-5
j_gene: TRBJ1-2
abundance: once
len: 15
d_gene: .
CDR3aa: CASSYSQITLSGYTF
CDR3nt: TGTGCCAGCAGTTACTCGCAGATCACACTTTCAGGCTACACCTTC

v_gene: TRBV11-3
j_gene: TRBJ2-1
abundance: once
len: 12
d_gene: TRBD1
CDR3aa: CASRRGRNEQFF
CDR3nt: TGTGCCAGCAGGAGGGGGCGCAATGAGCAGTTCTTC

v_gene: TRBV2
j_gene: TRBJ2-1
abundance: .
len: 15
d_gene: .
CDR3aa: CASSEGGAPHNEQFF
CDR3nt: TGTGCCAGCAGTGAGGGCGGGGCTCCCCACAATGAGCAGTTCTTC

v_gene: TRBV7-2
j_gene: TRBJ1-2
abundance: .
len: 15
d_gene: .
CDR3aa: CASSFGRNTAMGYTF
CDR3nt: TGTGCCAGCAGCTTCGGAAGGAACACTGCTATGGGCTACACCTTC

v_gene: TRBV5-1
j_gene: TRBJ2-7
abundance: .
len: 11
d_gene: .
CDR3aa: CASRAQDEQYF
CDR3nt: TGCGCCAGCAGGGCCCAGGACGAGCAGTACTTC

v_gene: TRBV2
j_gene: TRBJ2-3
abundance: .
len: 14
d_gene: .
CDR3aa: CASSDRVSTDTQYF
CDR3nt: TGTGCCAGCAGTGACAGGGTTTCAACAGATACGCAGTATTTT

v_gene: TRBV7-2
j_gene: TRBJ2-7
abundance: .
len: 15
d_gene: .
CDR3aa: CASSWGAGQNYEQYF
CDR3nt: TGTGCCAGCAGCTGGGGTGCCGGACAGAACTACGAGCAGTACTTC

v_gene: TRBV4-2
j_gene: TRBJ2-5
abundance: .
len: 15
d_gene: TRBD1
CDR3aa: CASSQENRGQETQYF
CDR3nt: TGTGCCAGCAGCCAAGAGAACAGGGGTCAAGAGACCCAGTACTTC

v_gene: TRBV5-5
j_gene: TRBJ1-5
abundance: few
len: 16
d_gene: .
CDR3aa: CASSLAGAQSNQPQHF
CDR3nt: TGTGCCAGCAGCTTGGCGGGGGCCCAAAGCAATCAGCCCCAGCATTTT

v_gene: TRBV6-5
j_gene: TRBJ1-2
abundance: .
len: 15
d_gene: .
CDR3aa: CASRGAGEGRYGYTF
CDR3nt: TGTGCCAGCAGAGGGGCGGGGGAGGGAAGGTATGGCTACACCTTC

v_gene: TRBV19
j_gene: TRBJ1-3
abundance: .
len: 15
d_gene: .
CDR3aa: CASTPPQGRGNTIYF
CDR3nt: TGTGCCAGTACTCCGCCCCAGGGTCGTGGAAACACCATATATTTT

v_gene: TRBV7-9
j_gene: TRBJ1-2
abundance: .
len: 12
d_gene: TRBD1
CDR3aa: CASSRTGDWYTF
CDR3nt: TGTGCCAGCAGCCGGACAGGGGATTGGTACACCTTC

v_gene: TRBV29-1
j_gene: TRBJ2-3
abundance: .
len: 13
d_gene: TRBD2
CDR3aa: CSVEGGGSDTQYF
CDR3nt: TGCAGCGTTGAAGGGGGAGGGTCAGATACGCAGTATTTT

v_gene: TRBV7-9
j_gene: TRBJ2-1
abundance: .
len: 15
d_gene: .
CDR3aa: CASSLGQPKEYEQFF
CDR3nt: TGTGCCAGCAGCTTAGGGCAGCCCAAGGAGTATGAGCAGTTCTTC

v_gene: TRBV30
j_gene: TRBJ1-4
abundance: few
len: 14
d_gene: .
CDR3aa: CAWSVQRKQGRLFF
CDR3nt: TGTGCCTGGAGTGTACAAAGGAAACAGGGCCGGCTGTTTTTT

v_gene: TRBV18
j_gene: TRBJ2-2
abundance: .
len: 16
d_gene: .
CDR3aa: CASSPQEAGETGELFF
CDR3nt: TGTGCCAGCTCACCACAGGAGGCAGGGGAGACCGGGGAGCTGTTTTTT

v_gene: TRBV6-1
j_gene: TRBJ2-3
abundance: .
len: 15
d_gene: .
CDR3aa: CASRGGLEKGDTQYF
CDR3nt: TGTGCCAGCAGGGGCGGGTTGGAGAAAGGCGATACGCAGTATTTT

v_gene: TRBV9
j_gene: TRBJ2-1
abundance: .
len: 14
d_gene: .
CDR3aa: CASSVGQDTIEQFF
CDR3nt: TGTGCCAGCAGCGTAGGTCAGGATACAATTGAGCAGTTCTTC

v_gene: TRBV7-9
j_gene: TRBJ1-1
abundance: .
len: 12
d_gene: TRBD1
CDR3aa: CASSLGQGGAFF
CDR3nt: TGTGCCAGCAGCCTCGGACAGGGTGGGGCTTTCTTT

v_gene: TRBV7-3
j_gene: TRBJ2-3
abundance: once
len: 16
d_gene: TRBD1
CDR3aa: CASSLTGVWEADTQYF
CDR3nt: TGTGCCAGCAGCTTGACAGGGGTGTGGGAGGCAGATACGCAGTATTTT

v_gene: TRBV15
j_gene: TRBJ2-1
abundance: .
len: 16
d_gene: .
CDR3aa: CATSRDPGDEHNEQFF
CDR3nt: TGTGCCACCAGCAGAGACCCAGGGGACGAGCACAATGAGCAGTTCTTC

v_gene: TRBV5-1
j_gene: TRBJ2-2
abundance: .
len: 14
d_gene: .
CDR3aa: CASSIRVSTGELFF
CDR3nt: TGCGCCAGCAGTATACGGGTGAGCACCGGGGAGCTGTTTTTT

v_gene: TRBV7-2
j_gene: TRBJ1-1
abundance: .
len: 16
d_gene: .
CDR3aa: CASSLVYGFSNTEAFF
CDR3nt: TGTGCCAGCAGCTTAGTCTACGGGTTTTCGAACACTGAAGCTTTCTTT

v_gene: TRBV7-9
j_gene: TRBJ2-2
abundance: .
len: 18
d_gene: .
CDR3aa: CASSLAPRDNANTGELFF
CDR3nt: TGTGCCAGCAGCTTAGCCCCCCGGGACAACGCGAACACCGGGGAGCTGTTTTTT

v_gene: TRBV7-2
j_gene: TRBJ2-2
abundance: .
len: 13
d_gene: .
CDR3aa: CASSPVGAGELFF
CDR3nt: TGTGCCAGCAGCCCTGTCGGAGCCGGGGAGCTGTTTTTT

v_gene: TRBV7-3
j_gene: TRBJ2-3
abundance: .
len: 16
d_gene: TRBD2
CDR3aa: CASSLNPGRGTDTQYF
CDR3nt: TGTGCCAGCAGCTTAAACCCCGGGAGGGGCACAGATACGCAGTATTTT

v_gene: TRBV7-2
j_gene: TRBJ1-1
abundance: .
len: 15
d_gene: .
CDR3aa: CASSFLGVLNTEAFF
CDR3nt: TGTGCCAGCAGCTTCCTGGGGGTATTGAACACTGAAGCTTTCTTT

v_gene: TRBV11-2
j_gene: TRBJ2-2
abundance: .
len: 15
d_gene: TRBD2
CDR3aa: CASSPGRGNTGELFF
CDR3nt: TGTGCCAGCAGCCCCGGGAGGGGGAACACCGGGGAGCTGTTTTTT

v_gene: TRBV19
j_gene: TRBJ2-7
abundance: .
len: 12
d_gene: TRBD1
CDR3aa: CASSLGQGKQYF
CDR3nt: TGTGCCAGTAGTCTGGGACAGGGCAAGCAGTACTTC

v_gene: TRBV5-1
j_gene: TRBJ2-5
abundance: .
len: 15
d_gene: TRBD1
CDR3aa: CASSPGQGLGETQYF
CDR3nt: TGCGCCAGCAGCCCGGGACAGGGGCTAGGGGAGACCCAGTACTTC

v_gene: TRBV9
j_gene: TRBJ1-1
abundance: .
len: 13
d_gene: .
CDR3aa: CASSVVGETEAFF
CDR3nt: TGTGCCAGCAGCGTAGTGGGAGAAACTGAAGCTTTCTTT

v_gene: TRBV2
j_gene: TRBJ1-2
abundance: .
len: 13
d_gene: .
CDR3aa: CASSPLTGIGYTF
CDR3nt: TGTGCCAGCAGTCCCTTAACAGGGATTGGCTACACCTTC

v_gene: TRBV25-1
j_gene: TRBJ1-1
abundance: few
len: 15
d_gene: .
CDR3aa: CASMGFRTAGAEAFF
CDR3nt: TGTGCCAGCATGGGGTTTCGGACCGCCGGGGCTGAAGCTTTCTTT

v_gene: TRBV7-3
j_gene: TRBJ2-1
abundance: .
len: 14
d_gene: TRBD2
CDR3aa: CASSPSGSYNEQFF
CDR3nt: TGTGCCAGCAGCCCTAGCGGGTCATACAATGAGCAGTTCTTC

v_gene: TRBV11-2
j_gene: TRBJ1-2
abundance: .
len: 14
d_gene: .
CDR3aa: CASSLRVRRDGYTF
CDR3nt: TGTGCCAGCAGCTTACGGGTCAGACGAGATGGCTACACCTTC

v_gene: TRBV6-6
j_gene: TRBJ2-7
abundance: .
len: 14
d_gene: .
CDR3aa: CASSYYGGAYEQYF
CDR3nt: TGTGCCAGCAGTTACTATGGCGGGGCATACGAGCAGTACTTC

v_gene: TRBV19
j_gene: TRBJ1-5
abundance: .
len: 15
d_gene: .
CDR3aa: CASTPGYGVYQPQHF
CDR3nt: TGTGCCAGTACCCCCGGGTATGGGGTTTATCAGCCCCAGCATTTT

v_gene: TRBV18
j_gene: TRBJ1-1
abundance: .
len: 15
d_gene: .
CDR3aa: CASSYGPGLNTEAFF
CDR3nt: TGTGCCAGCTCATACGGACCCGGCCTGAACACTGAAGCTTTCTTT

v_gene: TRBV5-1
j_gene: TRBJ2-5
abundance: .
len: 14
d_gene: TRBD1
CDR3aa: CASSFLTGEETQYF
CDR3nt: TGCGCCAGCAGCTTCTTAACAGGGGAAGAGACCCAGTACTTC

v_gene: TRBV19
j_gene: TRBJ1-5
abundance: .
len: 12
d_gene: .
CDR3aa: CASHNSNQPQHF
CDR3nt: TGTGCCAGCCATAACAGCAATCAGCCCCAGCATTTT

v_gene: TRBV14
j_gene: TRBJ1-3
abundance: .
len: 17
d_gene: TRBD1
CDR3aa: CASSHAGTGGASNTIYF
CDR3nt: TGTGCCAGCAGCCACGCCGGGACAGGGGGGGCATCGAACACCATATATTTT

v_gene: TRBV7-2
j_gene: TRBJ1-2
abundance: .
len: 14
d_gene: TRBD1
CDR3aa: CASSSRQGRRGYTF
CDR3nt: TGTGCCAGCAGCTCGAGACAGGGCCGTCGGGGCTACACCTTC

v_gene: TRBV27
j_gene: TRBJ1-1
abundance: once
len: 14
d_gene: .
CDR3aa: CASSSDRPNTEAFF
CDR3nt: TGTGCCAGCAGTTCGGACCGTCCGAACACTGAAGCTTTCTTT

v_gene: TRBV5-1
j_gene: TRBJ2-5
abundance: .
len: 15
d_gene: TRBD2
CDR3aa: CASSPGTSGVKTQYF
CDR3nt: TGCGCCAGCAGCCCTGGGACTAGCGGGGTTAAGACCCAGTACTTC

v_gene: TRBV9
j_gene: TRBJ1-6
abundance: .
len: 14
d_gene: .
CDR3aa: CASAGVSYNSPLHF
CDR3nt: TGTGCCTCTGCGGGAGTCTCCTATAATTCACCCCTCCACTTT